Below are 15 T cell receptor beta chains sequenced from a single sample in a study of shared clonotypes between healthy human individuals. Generated by immunoSEQ multiplex PCR, the TCRdb table keeps only in-frame clones and is missing some. The table has around 2.3 million clones, approximately 94% seen once. The material sequenced was naive CD4+ T cells sorted from blood. Subset here: CD45RA+ positively selected. The receptors derive from a man younger than 30 in good health.

This sequence joins TRBV5-1 and TRBJ2-1; perhaps TRBD2 as D (5 bases). This CDR3 comprises 14 residues. Germline V lookup: CDR1 SGHRS, CDR2 YFSETQ. Trimming removed 4 bases from V and 7 bases from J, with 15 bases in between. The CDR3 loop is CASSHPSPGNEQFF. Here the CDR3 DNA reads TGCGCCAGCAGCCATCCGTCACCGGGGAATGAGCAGTTCTTC.

This clone has more than one count but fewer than ten. CDR3 region: CASSLDLHNEQYF. The CDR3 DNA sequence: TGTGCCAGCAGCTTAGATCTCCACAACGAGCAGTACTTC. The chain recombines TRBV11-2 with TRBJ2-7, with D unclear. The CDR3 is 13 residues long. Germline V gene lookup returns CDR1 SGHAT and CDR2 FQNNGV. V was shortened by 0 bases and J by 5 bases, with 8 bases between the two germline ends.

A note on this clone: The junction departs from the called germline gene at one end, perhaps through a read error. The chain joins TRBV7-7 to TRBJ2-1; TRBD2 matches 10 bases. Germline V gives CDR1 SSHAT, CDR2 FNYEAQ (reference sequence). The CDR3 sequence is 16 residues long. Here the CDR3 DNA reads TGTGCTAGCAGCCAGGGAGGTAGCGGGGGGTACAATGAGCAGTTCTTC. Protein product: CASSQGGSGGYNEQFF.

The CDR3 loop reads CASRESYNEQFF. CDR3 nucleotides: TGCGCCAGCAGGGAATCCTACAATGAGCAGTTCTTC. The rearrangement uses TRBV10-2 and TRBJ2-1; no clear D gene. This CDR3 spans 12 amino acids. V was cut by 6 bases and J by 1 base, with 4 bases left in between. Germline CDR1 reads WSHSY; CDR2 reads SAAADI.

The chain is built from TRBV7-9 and TRBJ1-5, with 10 bases identical to TRBD1. This CDR3 has 14 residues. Germline V lookup: CDR1 SEHNR, CDR2 FQNEAQ (reference sequence). The J segment lost 5 bases and the V segment lost 5 bases, leaving 3 bases of the junction unmatched. The CDR3 here is CASSEDRGDQPQHF. The CDR3 DNA is TGTGCCAGCAGCGAGGACAGGGGGGATCAGCCCCAGCATTTT.

The chain couples TRBV2 to TRBJ2-2; 11 bases map to TRBD2. Germline CDR1 is SNHLY and CDR2 is FYNNEI. The CDR3 has 16 residues. J lost 4 bases, V lost 6 bases, and 7 bases had no gene match. In DNA, the CDR3 is TGTGCCAGCAGGGATAGACTAGCGGGGAGCACCGGGGAGCTGTTTTTT. Translation: CASRDRLAGSTGELFF.

The rearrangement joins TRBV2 to TRBJ2-5; D is perhaps TRBD1 (5 bases). Trimming shortened V by 2 bases and J by 1 base, and 8 bases separated the two germline ends. Germline CDR1 reads SNHLY; CDR2 reads FYNNEI. This CDR3 is built from 14 residues. In DNA, the CDR3 is TGTGCCAGCAGTGAAAGGACAACCCAAGAGACCCAGTACTTC. Amino acid sequence: CASSERTTQETQYF.

The chain is built from TRBV4-1 and TRBJ2-1; a weak D match, TRBD2 (6 bases). The CDR3 has 13 residues. The V end was cut by 1 base, the J end by 5 bases, with 6 bases between. Germline CDR1 and CDR2: MGHRA and YSYEKL. CDR3 region: CASSQGRDNEQFF. The CDR3 DNA sequence: TGCGCCAGCAGCCAAGGGAGGGACAATGAGCAGTTCTTC.

This chain joins TRBV7-2 and TRBJ1-3; 8 bases fit TRBD1. The CDR3 is 15 residues long. Germline loops: CDR1 SGHTA, CDR2 FQGNSA. The V and J ends lost 5 bases and 0 bases, in that order; junction bases with no gene match: 3. In nucleotides, the CDR3 is TGTGCCAGCAGCCAGGGACAGGCCTCTGGAAACACCATATATTTT. Amino acid sequence: CASSQGQASGNTIYF.

The gene calls are TRBV19 and TRBJ2-7; 7 nucleotides line up with TRBD2. This CDR3 has 16 amino acids. Germline V gene sequence: CDR1 LNHDA, CDR2 SQIVND (reference sequence). With 3 bases clipped from V and 4 bases from J, the junction kept 12 bases outside the gene matches. The CDR3 sequence: CASSMRLPGEGYEQYF. CDR3 nucleotide sequence: TGTGCCAGTAGTATGAGGCTTCCGGGGGAGGGGTACGAGCAGTACTTC.

The rearrangement joins TRBV18 to TRBJ2-7, with 9 bases matching TRBD1. Germline V gene data show CDR1 as KGHSH and CDR2 as LQKENI. The CDR3 runs 17 residues. Trimming at V came to 3 bases and at J to 4 bases, leaving 13 bases not matched to a gene. The CDR3 bases are TGTGCCAGCTCACCCTTTTCGGACAGGGGATTTGGGTACGAGCAGTACTTC. This codes for CASSPFSDRGFGYEQYF.

The genes are TRBV6-5 and TRBJ2-7, with a tentative D call TRBD2 (6 bases). V lost 7 bases, J lost 1 base, and 14 bases lay in between. CDR1 MNHEY and CDR2 SVGAGI come from the germline V gene. The CDR3 has 14 amino acids. The chain's CDR3 is CASNDGGRSYEQYF. The CDR3 nucleotides are TGTGCCAGCAACGATGGGGGGAGGTCCTACGAGCAGTACTTC.

V and J are TRBV7-8 and TRBJ1-1, with unresolved D. The CDR3 consists of 14 residues. V lost 5 bases and J lost 7, with 17 bases in between. The V gene's germline CDR1 is SGHVS and CDR2 FQNEAQ. CDR3 sequence (DNA): TGTGCCAGCAGCCCCCGTGGCGGGGATGGTGAAGCTTTCTTT. It translates to CASSPRGGDGEAFF. The full variable domain, completed using reference TRBV7-8 and TRBJ1-1, is GAGVSQSPRYKVAKRGQDVALRCDPISGHVSLFWYQQALGQGPEFLTYFQNEAQLDKSGLPSDRFFAERPEGSVSTLKIQRTQQEDSAVYLCASSPRGGDGEAFFGQGTRLTVV.

The rearrangement links TRBV7-9 to TRBJ2-7; the D gene is possibly TRBD2 (6 bases). Germline CDR1 SEHNR, CDR2 FQNEAQ (reference sequence). This CDR3 spans 14 amino acids. V was shortened by 2 bases and J by 6 bases, with 14 bases between the two germline ends. CDR3 in amino acids: CASSLMGEASEQYF. The CDR3 DNA reads as TGTGCCAGCAGCTTAATGGGGGAGGCTTCCGAGCAGTACTTC.

The rearrangement joins TRBV5-1 to TRBJ1-1; perhaps TRBD1 as D (6 bases). Per the germline V gene, CDR1 is SGHRS and CDR2 is YFSETQ. The CDR3 has 15 amino acids. V was trimmed by 4 bases and J by 6 bases, leaving 19 bases between them. CDR3 sequence: CASSPRPGGAPEAFF. CDR3 sequence (DNA): TGCGCCAGCAGCCCAAGGCCTGGGGGCGCCCCTGAAGCTTTCTTT.